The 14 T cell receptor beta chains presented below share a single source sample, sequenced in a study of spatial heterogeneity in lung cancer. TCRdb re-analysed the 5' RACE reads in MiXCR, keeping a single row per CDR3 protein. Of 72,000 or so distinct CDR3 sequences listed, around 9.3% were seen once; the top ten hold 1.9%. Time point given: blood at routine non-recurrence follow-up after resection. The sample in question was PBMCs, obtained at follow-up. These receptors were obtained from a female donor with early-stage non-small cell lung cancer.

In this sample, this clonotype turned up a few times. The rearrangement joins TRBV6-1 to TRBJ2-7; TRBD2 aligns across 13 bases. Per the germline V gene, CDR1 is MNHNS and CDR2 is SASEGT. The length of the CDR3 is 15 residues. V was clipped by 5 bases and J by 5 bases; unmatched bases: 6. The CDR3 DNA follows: TGTGCCAGCAGTCCCGGGACTAGCGGGAATAACGAGCAGTACTTC. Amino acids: CASSPGTSGNNEQYF.

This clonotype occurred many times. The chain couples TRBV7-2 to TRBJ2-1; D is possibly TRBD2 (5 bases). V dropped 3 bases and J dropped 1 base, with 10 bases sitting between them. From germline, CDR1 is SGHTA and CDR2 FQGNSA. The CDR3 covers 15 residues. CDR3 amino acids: CASSFLRRSYNEQFF. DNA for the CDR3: TGTGCCAGCAGCTTCCTCAGGAGGTCCTACAATGAGCAGTTCTTC.

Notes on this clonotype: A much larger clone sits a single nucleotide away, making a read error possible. The CDR3 DNA is TGTGCCAGCAGCCCAGTCCATCGGGGGGAGCAGTACTTC. Amino acid sequence: CASSPVHRGEQYF. The V call is TRBV3-1, the J call TRBJ2-7; weak D call: TRBD2 (6 bases). Trimming took 4 bases from V and 7 from J, leaving 14 bases between them. Germline V lookup: CDR1 LGHDT, CDR2 YNNKEL (reference sequence). This CDR3 has 13 residues.

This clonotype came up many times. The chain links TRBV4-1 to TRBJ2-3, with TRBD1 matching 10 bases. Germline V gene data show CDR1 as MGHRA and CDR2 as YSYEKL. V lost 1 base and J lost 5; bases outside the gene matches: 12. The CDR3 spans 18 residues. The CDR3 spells CASSQVPPGQGNVDTQYF. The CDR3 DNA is TGCGCCAGCAGCCAAGTCCCTCCGGGACAGGGGAATGTAGATACGCAGTATTTT.

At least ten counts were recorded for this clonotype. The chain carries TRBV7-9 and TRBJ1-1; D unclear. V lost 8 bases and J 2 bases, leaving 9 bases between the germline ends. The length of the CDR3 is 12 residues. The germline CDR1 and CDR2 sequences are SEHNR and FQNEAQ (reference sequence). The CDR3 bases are TGTGCCAGCGGTAGGCATAACACTGAAGCTTTCTTT. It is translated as CASGRHNTEAFF.

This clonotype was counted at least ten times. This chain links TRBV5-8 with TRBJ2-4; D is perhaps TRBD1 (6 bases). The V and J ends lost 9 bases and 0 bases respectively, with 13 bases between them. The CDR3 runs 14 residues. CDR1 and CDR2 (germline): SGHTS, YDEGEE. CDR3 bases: TGTGCCACCTCAGGGGTTTTAGCCAAAAACATTCAGTACTTC. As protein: CATSGVLAKNIQYF.

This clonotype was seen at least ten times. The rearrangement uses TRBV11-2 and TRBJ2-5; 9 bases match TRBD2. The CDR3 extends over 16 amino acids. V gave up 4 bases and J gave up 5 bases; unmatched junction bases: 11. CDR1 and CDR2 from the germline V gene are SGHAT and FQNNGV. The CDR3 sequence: CASSSLGGRASETQYF. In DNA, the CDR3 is TGTGCCAGCAGCTCCCTAGGCGGGAGGGCCTCGGAGACCCAGTACTTC. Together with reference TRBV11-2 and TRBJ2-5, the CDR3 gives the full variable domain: EAGVAQSPRYKIIEKRQSVAFWCNPISGHATLYWYQQILGQGPKLLIQFQNNGVVDDSQLPKDRFSAERLKGVDSTLKIQPAKLEDSAVYLCASSSLGGRASETQYFGPGTRLLVL.

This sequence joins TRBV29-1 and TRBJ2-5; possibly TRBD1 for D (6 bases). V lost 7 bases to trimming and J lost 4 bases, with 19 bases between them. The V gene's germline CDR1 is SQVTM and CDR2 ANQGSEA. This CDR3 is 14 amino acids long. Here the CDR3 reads CSAILTGRGETQYF. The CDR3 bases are TGCAGCGCTATACTGACAGGCCGGGGAGAGACCCAGTACTTC. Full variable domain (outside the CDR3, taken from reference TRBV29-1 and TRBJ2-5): SAVISQKPSRDICQRGTSLTIQCQVDSQVTMMFWYRQQPGQSLTLIATANQGSEATYESGFVIDKFPISRPNLTFSTLTVSNMSPEDSSIYLCSAILTGRGETQYFGPGTRLLVL.

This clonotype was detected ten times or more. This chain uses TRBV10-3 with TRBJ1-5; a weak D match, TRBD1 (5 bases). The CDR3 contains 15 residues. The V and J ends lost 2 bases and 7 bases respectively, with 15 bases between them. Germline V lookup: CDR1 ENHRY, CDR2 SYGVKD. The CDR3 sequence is CAISETARQRQPQHF. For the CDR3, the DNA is TGTGCCATCAGTGAGACAGCCCGACAGCGGCAGCCCCAGCATTTT.

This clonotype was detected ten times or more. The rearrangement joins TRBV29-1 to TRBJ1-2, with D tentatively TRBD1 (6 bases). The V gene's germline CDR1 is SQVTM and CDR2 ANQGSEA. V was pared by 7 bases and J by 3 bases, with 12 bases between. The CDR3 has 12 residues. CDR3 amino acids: CSAGETDYGYTF. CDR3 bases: TGCAGCGCAGGGGAAACAGACTATGGCTACACCTTC.

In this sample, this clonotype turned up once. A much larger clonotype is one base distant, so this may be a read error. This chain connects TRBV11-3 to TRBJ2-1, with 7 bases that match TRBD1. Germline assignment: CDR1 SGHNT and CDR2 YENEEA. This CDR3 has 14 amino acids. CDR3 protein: CASSPGQEPNERFF. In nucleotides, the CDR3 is TGTGCCAGCAGCCCCGGACAGGAACCCAATGAGCGGTTCTTC.

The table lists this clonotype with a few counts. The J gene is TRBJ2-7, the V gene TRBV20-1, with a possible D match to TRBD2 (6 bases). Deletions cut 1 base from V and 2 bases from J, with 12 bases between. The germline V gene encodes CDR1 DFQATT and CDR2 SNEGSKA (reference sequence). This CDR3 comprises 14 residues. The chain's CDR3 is CSARVLASPYEQYF. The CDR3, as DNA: TGCAGTGCTAGAGTACTAGCTTCTCCCTACGAGCAGTACTTC.

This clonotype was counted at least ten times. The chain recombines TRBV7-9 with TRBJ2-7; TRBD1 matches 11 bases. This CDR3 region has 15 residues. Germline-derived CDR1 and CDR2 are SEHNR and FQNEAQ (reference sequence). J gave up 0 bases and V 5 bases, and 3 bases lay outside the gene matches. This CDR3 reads CASSRGQGASYEQYF. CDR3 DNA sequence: TGTGCCAGCAGCCGAGGACAGGGGGCCTCCTACGAGCAGTACTTC.

In DNA, the CDR3 is TGCGCCATCCCGGGACAGTATGGCTACACCTTC. This sequence encodes CAIPGQYGYTF. This sequence joins TRBV5-1 and TRBJ1-2, with 7 positions matching TRBD1. Per germline, CDR1 SGHRS and CDR2 YFSETQ. Trimming took 9 bases from V and 5 from J; bases not matched to a gene: 4. The CDR3 covers 11 residues.